This T cell receptor beta chain stems from a study of blood T cell repertoires in COVID-19. At the level of the study: Specimens from acute and convalescent COVID-19 originated in the United States, Italy and Spain. PBMCs, B-cell-depleted T cells, or T cells provided the cDNA or gDNA that made up the material.

Trimming stripped 3 bases from V and 5 bases from J, with 23 bases between. Per germline, CDR1 MNHEY and CDR2 SVGEGT. CDR3 length: 17 residues. As processed by the authors: Estimated nucleated cell counts came from reference gene primer amplification. Clones were read by immunoSEQ multiplex PCR, and TCRdb kept only the in-frame ones, dropping some. For V, J and clone size, that table is used; D and trimming come from the DNA. Of around 200,000 clones listed, about 90% are singletons. The source material was peripheral blood. This rearrangement joins TRBV6-2 or TRBV6-3 to TRBJ2-7; TRBD1 is a possible D gene (5 bases). The source of this sequence is a woman aged 50 to 65 with acute or convalescent COVID-19. As DNA, the CDR3 is TGTGCCAGCAGTTATCACCTTATGGCAGGGCAGTTTCACGAGCAGTACTTC. The encoded protein is CASSYHLMAGQFHEQYF.